A single sample is the source of the 22 T cell receptor beta chains below, sequenced in a study of blood T cell repertoires in COVID-19. Assay used: immunoSEQ multiplex PCR; TCRdb lists only in-frame clones, some missing. Seen here are fewer than 350,000 clones, 85% to 90% observed once, and the top ten hold 9.5% to 15%. Sequencing used peripheral blood. The origin of the receptors is a woman in her 30s with COVID-19, enrolled during active disease.

The rearrangement uses TRBV28 and TRBJ2-7; D not certain. Trimming removed 2 bases from V and 0 bases from J, with 8 bases in between. Per germline, CDR1 MDHEN and CDR2 SYDVKM. This CDR3 spans 14 amino acids. CDR3 bases: TGTGCCAGCAGTTTAGACGGGTTCTCCTACGAGCAGTACTTC. Its translation is CASSLDGFSYEQYF.

J is TRBJ2-4 and V is TRBV6-5, with D maybe TRBD2 (5 bases). The CDR3 sequence is 15 residues long. CDR1 is MNHEY, CDR2 SVGAGI, per germline. V was shortened by 5 bases and J by 7 bases, with 18 bases between the two germline ends. CDR3 region: CASSPGSGQANIQYF. The DNA of the CDR3 is TGTGCCAGCAGTCCTGGCAGCGGCCAAGCGAACATTCAGTACTTC.

The chain uses TRBV3-1 (or the pseudogene TRBV3-2) and TRBJ1-6; a possible D gene is TRBD1 (6 bases). The CDR3 covers 14 residues. Trimming shortened V by 10 bases and J by 8 bases, and 18 bases separated the two germline ends. Per the germline V gene, CDR1 is LGHDT and CDR2 is YNNKEL (reference sequence). The CDR3 DNA sequence: TGTGCCACCGGCCCGGACAGACATTATTCACCCCTCCACTTT. This codes for CATGPDRHYSPLHF.

The rearrangement links TRBV4-1 to TRBJ2-7, with a possible D match to TRBD1 (5 bases). Per the germline V gene, CDR1 is MGHRA and CDR2 is YSYEKL. The V gene lost 4 bases and the J gene lost 4 bases, with 20 bases spanning the gap. The CDR3 spans 16 residues. CDR3 loop: CASSPRVSGGHYEQYF. CDR3 in DNA: TGCGCCAGCAGCCCCAGGGTCAGTGGCGGCCATTACGAGCAGTACTTC.

This chain connects TRBV7-9 to TRBJ1-1; TRBD1 might be the D (5 bases). CDR3 length equals 17 residues. V was trimmed by 0 bases and J by 0 bases, leaving 14 bases between them. The V gene's germline CDR1 is SEHNR and CDR2 FQNEAQ (reference sequence). This chain's CDR3 is CASSLAGGGGMNTEAFF. The CDR3, as DNA: TGTGCCAGCAGCTTAGCGGGCGGGGGAGGCATGAACACTGAAGCTTTCTTT.

This clone appeared once. The chain recombines TRBV27 with TRBJ2-7; TRBD1 matches 9 bases. J was trimmed by 3 bases and V by 0 bases; bases with no gene match: 3. Germline loops: CDR1 MNHEY, CDR2 SMNVEV (reference sequence). The CDR3 loop spans 15 amino acids. The DNA for the CDR3 is TGTGCCAGCAGTTTATCGGGACAGGGCCACTACGAGCAGTACTTC. Translating it yields CASSLSGQGHYEQYF.

In this sample, this clone turned up a few times. The chain links TRBV2 to TRBJ1-4; D unclear. The CDR3 has 17 residues. Per germline, CDR1 SNHLY and CDR2 FYNNEI. With 1 base removed from V and 8 bases from J, the gap between germline ends came to 20 bases. The CDR3, as DNA: TGTGCCAGCAGTGAAGACCGGGAACACACGCGAGGGGAAAAACTGTTTTTT. Translation: CASSEDREHTRGEKLFF. The variable domain in full, completed from reference TRBV2 and TRBJ1-4, reads EPEVTQTPSHQVTQMGQEVILRCVPISNHLYFYWYRQILGQKVEFLVSFYNNEISEKSEIFDDQFSVERPDGSNFTLKIRSTKLEDSAMYFCASSEDREHTRGEKLFFGSGTQLSVL.

This chain's CDR3 is CASSPVHGGTDTQYF. In nucleotides, the CDR3 is TGTGCCAGTAGTCCGGTCCACGGGGGCACAGATACGCAGTATTTT. The rearrangement uses TRBV19 and TRBJ2-3, with D maybe TRBD2 (5 bases). The CDR3 is made up of 15 amino acids. The germline V gene has CDR1 LNHDA and CDR2 SQIVND (reference sequence). Trimming took 5 bases from V and 1 from J, leaving 13 bases between them.

This clone was found a few times. This chain uses TRBV5-5 with TRBJ1-6; 10 nucleotides agree with TRBD1. Germline CDR1 and CDR2: SGHKS and YYEKEE (reference sequence). This CDR3 has 19 amino acids. V lost 4 bases and J lost 8; bases outside the gene matches: 18. This CDR3 is CASSVSGTGASFGDSPLHF. In DNA, the CDR3 is TGTGCCAGCAGCGTGTCCGGGACAGGGGCGTCCTTCGGGGATTCACCCCTCCACTTT.

This rearrangement joins TRBV11-2 to TRBJ1-1; D remains unclear. Trimming took 5 bases from V and 3 from J, leaving 16 bases between them. This CDR3 is built from 15 residues. The V gene's germline CDR1 is SGHAT and CDR2 FQNNGV. CDR3 in amino acids: CASSPHRRADTEAFF. CDR3 coding DNA: TGTGCCAGCAGCCCACATAGGAGGGCAGACACTGAAGCTTTCTTT. Together with reference TRBV11-2 and TRBJ1-1, the CDR3 gives the full variable domain: EAGVAQSPRYKIIEKRQSVAFWCNPISGHATLYWYQQILGQGPKLLIQFQNNGVVDDSQLPKDRFSAERLKGVDSTLKIQPAKLEDSAVYLCASSPHRRADTEAFFGQGTRLTVV.

The chain recombines TRBV19 with TRBJ2-5, with TRBD2 as a possible D gene (7 bases). In germline, CDR1 is LNHDA, CDR2 SQIVND (reference sequence). The CDR3 sequence is 16 residues long. With 0 bases removed from V and 1 base from J, the gap between germline ends came to 12 bases. CDR3 nucleotide sequence: TGTGCCAGTAGTATAGATTGGGGGGGGCTCCAAGAGACCCAGTACTTC. It translates to CASSIDWGGLQETQYF. Full variable domain (rest looked up from reference TRBV19 and TRBJ2-5): DGGITQSPKYLFRKEGQNVTLSCEQNLNHDAMYWYRQDPGQGLRLIYYSQIVNDFQKGDIAEGYSVSREKKESFPLTVTSAQKNPTAFYLCASSIDWGGLQETQYFGPGTRLLVL.

This clone was recorded once. The chain carries TRBV6-6 and TRBJ2-7, with TRBD2 matching 11 bases. In germline, CDR1 is MNHNY, CDR2 SVGAGI (reference sequence). V shed 5 bases and J 2 bases; nucleotides not matched to a gene: 8. The CDR3 runs 16 residues. This CDR3 reads CASSQGLAGPTYEQYF. CDR3 in DNA: TGTGCCAGCAGTCAAGGACTAGCGGGCCCGACCTACGAGCAGTACTTC.

This rearrangement joins TRBV10-1 to TRBJ1-1; perhaps TRBD1 as D (5 bases). This CDR3 contains 13 residues. V lost 7 bases and J lost 1, with 10 bases in between. The germline CDR1 and CDR2 sequences are WNHNN and SYGVQD (reference sequence). The CDR3 DNA sequence: TGCGCCAGCAAAGCGGGGGGGAACACTGAAGCTTTCTTT. This gives the protein CASKAGGNTEAFF.

The chain employs TRBV7-9 and TRBJ1-1, with D unresolved. The CDR3 spans 14 residues. V lost 2 bases, J lost 3 bases, and 10 bases lay in between. Germline V gene lookup returns CDR1 SEHNR and CDR2 FQNEAQ (reference sequence). The CDR3 spells CASSLIRRDTEAFF. Here the CDR3 DNA reads TGTGCCAGCAGCTTAATCCGGAGGGACACTGAAGCTTTCTTT.

The rearrangement links TRBV28 to TRBJ2-3; 10 bases agree with TRBD1. This CDR3 is 14 amino acids long. Germline assignment: CDR1 MDHEN and CDR2 SYDVKM. V lost 11 bases, J lost 3 bases, and 8 bases stayed unmatched. CDR3: CAGARDRGTDTQYF. CDR3 DNA sequence: TGTGCCGGAGCCCGGGACAGGGGAACAGATACGCAGTATTTT.

This clone has at least ten counts. This chain connects TRBV20-1 to TRBJ2-7, with 10 nucleotides matching TRBD1. Germline V lookup: CDR1 DFQATT, CDR2 SNEGSKA (reference sequence). The CDR3 is 15 residues long. V shed 3 bases, J shed 2 bases, and the junction held 7 bases outside the gene matches. The CDR3 protein is CSASQGQGTTYEQYF. The CDR3 nucleotides read TGCAGTGCTAGTCAGGGACAGGGGACGACCTACGAGCAGTACTTC.

This clone was observed a handful of times. This chain links TRBV6-5 with TRBJ2-5; D not resolved. The CDR3 sequence is 13 residues long. V gave up 3 bases and J gave up 8 bases, with 13 bases separating them. The V gene's germline CDR1 is MNHEY and CDR2 SVGAGI. CDR3 in DNA: TGTGCCAGCAGTTATTGGGCGAAAGGTACCCAGTACTTC. The encoded protein is CASSYWAKGTQYF.

This chain joins TRBV30 and TRBJ1-1; D is undetermined. The ends were cut back, 4 bases at V and 1 base at J, with 7 bases in the middle. Germline loops: CDR1 GTSNPN, CDR2 SVGIG (reference sequence). This CDR3 has 12 amino acids. CDR3 coding DNA: TGTGCCTGGATGCTAGAGAACACTGAAGCTTTCTTT. This codes for CAWMLENTEAFF.

The chain carries TRBV6-5 and TRBJ2-5, with TRBD1 matching over 8 bases. The CDR3 is 15 residues long. Trimming at V came to 6 bases and at J to 5 bases, leaving 11 bases not matched to a gene. Per the germline V gene, CDR1 is MNHEY and CDR2 is SVGAGI. CDR3 residues: CASSSPRDRLETQYF. The CDR3 DNA follows: TGTGCCAGCAGCTCTCCTCGGGACAGGCTGGAGACCCAGTACTTC.

This clone was seen only once. This chain uses TRBV6-5 with TRBJ2-1; the match to TRBD2 covers 11 bases. Germline V gene lookup returns CDR1 MNHEY and CDR2 SVGAGI. The CDR3 is made up of 15 amino acids. V trimming: 6 bases; J trimming: 5 bases; junction bases outside the gene matches: 6. The CDR3 region is CASRPGTSGNNEQFF. CDR3 coding DNA: TGTGCCAGCAGACCCGGGACTAGCGGTAACAATGAGCAGTTCTTC.

The chain couples TRBV27 to TRBJ1-6, with 8 bases matching TRBD1. The CDR3 sequence is 14 residues long. The V gene's germline CDR1 is MNHEY and CDR2 SMNVEV (reference sequence). V trimming: 4 bases; J trimming: 7 bases; junction bases outside the gene matches: 3. DNA for the CDR3: TGTGCCAGCAGTTCGGGACAGGCAAATTCACCCCTCCACTTT. Translating gives CASSSGQANSPLHF.

The rearrangement links TRBV2 to TRBJ2-3; 11 nucleotides match TRBD1. Germline CDR1 and CDR2: SNHLY and FYNNEI. After removal of 8 bases from V and 5 bases from J, the junction contained 9 bases not matched to a gene. The CDR3 has 15 residues. CDR3 in amino acids: CASSEEGQGGDTQYF. The CDR3 DNA is TGTGCCAGCTCCGAGGAGGGACAGGGGGGAGATACGCAGTATTTT.